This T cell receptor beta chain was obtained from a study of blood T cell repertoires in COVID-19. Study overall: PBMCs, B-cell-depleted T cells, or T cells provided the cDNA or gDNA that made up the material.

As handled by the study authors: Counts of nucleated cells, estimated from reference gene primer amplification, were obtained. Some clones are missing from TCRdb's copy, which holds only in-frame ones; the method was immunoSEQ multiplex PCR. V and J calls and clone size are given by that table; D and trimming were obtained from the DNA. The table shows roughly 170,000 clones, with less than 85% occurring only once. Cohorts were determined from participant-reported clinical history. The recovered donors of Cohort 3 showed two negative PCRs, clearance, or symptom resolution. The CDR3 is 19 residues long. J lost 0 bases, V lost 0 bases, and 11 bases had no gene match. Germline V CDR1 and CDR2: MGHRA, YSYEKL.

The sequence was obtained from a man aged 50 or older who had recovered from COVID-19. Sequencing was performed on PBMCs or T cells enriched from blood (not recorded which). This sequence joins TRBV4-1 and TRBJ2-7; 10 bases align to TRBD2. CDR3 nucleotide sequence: TGCGCCAGCAGCCAAGAAAAACTAGCGGGGCTCTCGAGCTCCTACGAGCAGTACTTC. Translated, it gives CASSQEKLAGLSSSYEQYF.